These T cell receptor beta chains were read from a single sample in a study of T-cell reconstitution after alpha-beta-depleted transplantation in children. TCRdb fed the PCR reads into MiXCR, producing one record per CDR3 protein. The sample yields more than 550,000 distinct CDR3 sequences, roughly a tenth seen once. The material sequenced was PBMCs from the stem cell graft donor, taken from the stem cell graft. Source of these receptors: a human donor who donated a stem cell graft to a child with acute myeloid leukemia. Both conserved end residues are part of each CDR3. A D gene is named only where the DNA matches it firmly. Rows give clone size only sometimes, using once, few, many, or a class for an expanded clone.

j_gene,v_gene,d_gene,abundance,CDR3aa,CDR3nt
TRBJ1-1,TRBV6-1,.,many,CASNTQPNTEAFF,TGTGCCAGCAATACACAGCCGAACACTGAAGCTTTCTTT
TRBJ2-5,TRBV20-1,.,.,CSARLPGRLRQETQYF,TGCAGTGCTAGGCTGCCCGGGCGGCTAAGACAAGAGACCCAGTACTTC
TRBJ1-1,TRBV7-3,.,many,CASSPANTEAFF,TGTGCCAGCAGCCCCGCTAATACTGAAGCTTTCTTT
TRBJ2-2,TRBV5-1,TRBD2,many,CASSLGASGPFNTGELFF,TGCGCCAGCAGCCTCGGGGCTAGCGGGCCATTTAACACCGGGGAGCTGTTTTTT
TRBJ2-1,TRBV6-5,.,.,CASSTPGPRNEQFF,TGTGCCAGCAGTACTCCGGGACCCCGGAATGAGCAGTTCTTC
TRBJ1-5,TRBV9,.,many,CASSLRGAVNQPQHF,TGTGCCAGCAGCCTAAGAGGCGCAGTCAATCAGCCCCAGCATTTT
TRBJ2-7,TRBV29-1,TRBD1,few,CSAEGPQAGGVGQYF,TGCAGCGCTGAAGGGCCCCAGGCAGGGGGAGTAGGGCAGTACTTC
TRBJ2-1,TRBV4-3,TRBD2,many,CASTWEASGLLGGRNEQFF,TGCGCCAGCACCTGGGAGGCTAGCGGGCTACTGGGAGGGCGGAATGAGCAGTTCTTC
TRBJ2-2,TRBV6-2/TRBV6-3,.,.,CASSEGTAGTGELFF,TGTGCCAGCAGCGAGGGGACCGCGGGCACCGGGGAGCTGTTTTTT
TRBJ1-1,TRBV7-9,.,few,CASSSNEQGYTEAFF,TGTGCCAGCAGCTCGAACGAGCAGGGGTACACTGAAGCTTTCTTT
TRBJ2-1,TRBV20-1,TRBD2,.,CSARGTSGSDEQFF,TGCAGTGCTAGGGGGACTAGCGGGAGTGATGAGCAGTTCTTC
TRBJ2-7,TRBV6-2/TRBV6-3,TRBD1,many,CASSTYPRGQGVPEQYF,TGTGCCAGCAGTACCTATCCGCGAGGACAGGGCGTCCCCGAGCAGTACTTC
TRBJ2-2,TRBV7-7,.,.,CASSFPAGRDTGELFF,TGTGCTAGCAGCTTCCCAGCAGGGCGCGACACCGGGGAGCTGTTTTTT
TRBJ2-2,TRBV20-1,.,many,CSARIRVDTGELFF,TGCAGTGCTAGAATTCGAGTGGACACCGGGGAGCTGTTTTTT
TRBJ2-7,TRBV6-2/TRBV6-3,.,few,CASSYSGRQYF,TGTGCCAGCAGTTACTCGGGGCGGCAGTACTTC
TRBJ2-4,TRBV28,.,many,CASSLMGIAKNIQYF,TGTGCCAGCAGTTTAATGGGGATAGCCAAAAACATTCAGTACTTC
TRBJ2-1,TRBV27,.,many,CASSLSGVGRGVNEQFF,TGTGCCAGCAGTTTATCGGGGGTGGGCAGGGGTGTCAATGAGCAGTTCTTC
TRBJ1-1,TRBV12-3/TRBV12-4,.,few,CASSLFRGDTEAFF,TGTGCCAGCAGTTTATTCAGGGGCGACACTGAAGCTTTCTTT
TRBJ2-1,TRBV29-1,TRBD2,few,CSEISGAQSSYNEQFF,TGCAGCGAAATTAGCGGGGCCCAAAGCTCCTACAATGAGCAGTTCTTC
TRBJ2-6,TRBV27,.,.,CASSLFWEPGANVLTF,TGTGCCAGCAGTTTATTCTGGGAGCCTGGGGCCAACGTCCTGACTTTC
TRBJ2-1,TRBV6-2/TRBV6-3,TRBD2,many,CASGLTSGIYNEQFF,TGTGCCAGCGGGCTGACTAGCGGGATCTACAATGAGCAGTTCTTC
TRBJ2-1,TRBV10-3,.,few,CAANRGDYNEQFF,TGTGCCGCCAACCGCGGGGATTACAATGAGCAGTTCTTC
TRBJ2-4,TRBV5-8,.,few,CASSLATSERSKNIQYF,TGTGCCAGCAGCTTGGCTACCAGTGAAAGATCCAAAAACATTCAGTACTTC
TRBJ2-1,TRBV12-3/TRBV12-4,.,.,CASSFGYFYEQFF,TGTGCCAGCAGTTTTGGATACTTCTATGAGCAGTTCTTC
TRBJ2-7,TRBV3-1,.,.,CASSQGGSPYEQYF,TGTGCCAGCAGCCAAGGAGGGAGCCCCTACGAGCAGTACTTC
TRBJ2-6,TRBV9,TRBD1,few,CASSTRTGPDSGANVLTF,TGTGCCAGCAGCACCAGGACAGGGCCGGACTCTGGGGCCAACGTCCTGACTTTC
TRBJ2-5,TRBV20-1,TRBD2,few,CSARDPEAGGVETQYF,TGCAGTGCTAGAGACCCCGAAGCGGGGGGGGTAGAGACCCAGTACTTC
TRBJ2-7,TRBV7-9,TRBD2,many,CASSARTSGSYEQYF,TGTGCCAGCAGCGCCCGGACTAGCGGCTCCTACGAGCAGTACTTC
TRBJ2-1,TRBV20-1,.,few,CSALSRYEQFF,TGCAGTGCTCTCTCCCGTTATGAGCAGTTCTTC
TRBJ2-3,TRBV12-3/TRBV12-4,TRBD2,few,CASSFRREDKDTQYF,TGTGCCAGCAGTTTCCGGCGGGAGGACAAAGATACGCAGTATTTT
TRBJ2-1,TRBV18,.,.,CASSPQSGGLSYNEQFF,TGTGCCAGCTCACCCCAGAGTGGGGGGCTCTCCTACAATGAGCAGTTCTTC
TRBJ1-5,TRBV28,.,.,CASSSFETRSNQPQHF,TGTGCCAGCAGTTCCTTCGAGACAAGGTCCAATCAGCCCCAGCATTTT
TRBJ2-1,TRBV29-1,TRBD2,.,CSVVASGRSNGQFF,TGCAGCGTCGTTGCTAGCGGGAGGAGTAATGGGCAGTTCTTC
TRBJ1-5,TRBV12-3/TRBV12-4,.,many,CASSILGGNQPQHF,TGTGCCAGCAGTATCCTGGGGGGCAATCAGCCCCAGCATTTT
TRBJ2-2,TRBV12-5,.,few,CASGLTGAGELFF,TGTGCTAGTGGTTTGACAGGAGCAGGGGAGCTGTTTTTT
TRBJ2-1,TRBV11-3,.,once,CASSLGPRNEQFF,TGTGCCAGCAGCTTAGGACCTAGGAATGAGCAGTTCTTC
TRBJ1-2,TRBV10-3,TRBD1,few,CAISESLGQGTRGYTF,TGTGCCATCAGTGAGAGTTTAGGACAGGGTACCCGTGGCTACACCTTC
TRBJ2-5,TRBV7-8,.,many,CASSLGQHQETQYF,TGTGCCAGCAGCTTAGGACAGCACCAAGAGACCCAGTACTTC
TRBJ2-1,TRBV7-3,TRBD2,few,CASSETSGRRHEQFF,TGTGCCAGCAGCGAAACTAGCGGGAGGAGGCATGAGCAGTTCTTC
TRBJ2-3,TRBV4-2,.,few,CASSQVGSTTGDTQYF,TGTGCCAGCAGCCAAGTGGGGTCAACAACAGGAGATACGCAGTATTTT